One T cell receptor (beta chain) is described in this entry. Antigen unknown. The sample originates from a study of shared clonotypes between healthy human individuals. CDR3 length equals 14 residues. V was clipped by 8 bases and J by 5 bases; unmatched bases: 11. Germline V CDR1 and CDR2: ENHRY, SYGVKD. The study's findings and limits: A small donor pool kept down the genetic and exposure-history diversity that was represented.

Produced via immunoSEQ multiplex PCR; TCRdb's table is partial and in-frame only. The table lists under 2.5 million clones, approximately 90% of them singletons. Material for sequencing was naive CD4+ T cells from PBMCs. Subset defined: CD45RA+ positively selected. The clonotype comes from a young man in good health. Some clones in this sample may be carry-over from other donors' samples. The chain recombines TRBV10-3 with TRBJ2-5; 7 bases map to TRBD1. CDR3 nucleotide sequence: TGTGCCATCGGACACACAGGGGTTTCGGAGACCCAGTACTTC. Amino acid sequence: CAIGHTGVSETQYF.